These 20 T cell receptor beta chains originate from one sample sequenced in a study of blood T cells in healthy people across ages. Primed by a sample-barcoded 5' primer and a J-beta primer mix, a second PCR proceeded for about 6 to 11 cycles. Each CDR3 protein gets one entry after TCRdb re-called the 5' RACE reads with MiXCR. The sample carries about 720,000 distinct CDR3 sequences, 25% recorded once. These data also featured in a second study, about T cells of mothers and their children.

The sample consisted of blood. These receptors were collected from a boy aged 5 to 17 in good health.

This clonotype was detected only a few times. V gene TRBV29-1 combines with J gene TRBJ2-5; D not resolved. The germline V gene has CDR1 SQVTM and CDR2 ANQGSEA. The germline V and J ends were trimmed by 6 bases and 2 bases, with 13 bases remaining between them. The CDR3 is 13 residues long. The CDR3 reads CSVPAEIQETQYF. CDR3 sequence (DNA): TGCAGCGTCCCGGCGGAGATTCAAGAGACCCAGTACTTC.

J is TRBJ1-6 and V is TRBV2; the D gene is possibly TRBD1 (5 bases). Per the germline V gene, CDR1 is SNHLY and CDR2 is FYNNEI. Trimming cost V 6 bases and J 6 bases, with 15 bases left between them. This CDR3 comprises 15 residues. DNA of the CDR3: TGTGCCAGCAGGGCTCGGGACCAATTTAATTCACCCCTCCACTTT. It codes for CASRARDQFNSPLHF.

The chain employs TRBV18 and TRBJ2-1, with no clear D. Trimming took 2 bases from V and 4 from J, leaving 6 bases between them. From germline, CDR1 is KGHSH and CDR2 LQKENI. The CDR3 loop spans 13 amino acids. CDR3 nucleotide sequence: TGTGCCAGCTCACCATGGGGTTACAATGAGCAGTTCTTC. It codes for CASSPWGYNEQFF.

The rearrangement joins TRBV7-2 to TRBJ2-5, with D perhaps assigned TRBD1 or TRBD2 (5 bases each). This CDR3 contains 15 residues. The germline gives CDR1 SGHTA, CDR2 FQGNSA. Trimming cost V 4 bases and J 2 bases, with 14 bases left between them. As DNA, the CDR3 is TGTGCCAGCAGCTCAGCTGAGGGACGGCAAGAGACCCAGTACTTC. It encodes CASSSAEGRQETQYF.

This clonotype was recorded a few times. The chain combines TRBV12-3 or TRBV12-4 with TRBJ2-2, with D possibly TRBD2 on 6 matching bases. The CDR3 has 15 residues. Trimming removed 6 bases at V and 1 base at J, with 12 bases between. CDR3 DNA sequence: TGTGCCAGCAGCCCAAGCGGGCTGAACACCGGGGAGCTGTTTTTT. This codes for CASSPSGLNTGELFF.

The chain employs TRBV7-2 and TRBJ1-4, with 10 bases that match TRBD1. Germline CDR1 is SGHTA and CDR2 is FQGNSA. The CDR3 runs to 14 residues. V shed 5 bases and J 8 bases; nucleotides not matched to a gene: 5. CDR3 loop: CASSRQGAREKLFF. The CDR3 region has the DNA TGTGCCAGCAGCCGACAGGGGGCGCGCGAAAAACTGTTTTTT.

The chain joins TRBV6-2 or TRBV6-3 to TRBJ2-1; 7 bases agree with TRBD2. The J call may be wrong; the DNA end is better matched by TRBJ2-7. Looked up from germline, CDR1 is MNHEY and CDR2 is SVGEGT. The CDR3 consists of 14 residues. CDR3: CASSRLGTIYEQYF. CDR3 DNA: TGTGCCAGCAGTCGGCTCGGGACTATCTACGAGCAGTACTTC.

J is TRBJ1-5 and V is TRBV19, with D possibly TRBD1 on 5 matching bases. With 5 bases removed from V and 1 base from J, the gap between germline ends came to 12 bases. The CDR3 spans 15 residues. Germline V gives CDR1 LNHDA, CDR2 SQIVND (reference sequence). CDR3 sequence reads: CASSRGGRSNQPQHF. The DNA for the CDR3 is TGTGCCAGTAGTCGGGGGGGACGGAGCAATCAGCCCCAGCATTTT.

Turning to this clonotype: A read error may account for a junction end that differs from germline. The chain employs TRBV28 and TRBJ2-3; 9 bases fit TRBD1. Germline lookup yields CDR1 MDHEN and CDR2 SYDVKM. The CDR3 totals 17 residues. This CDR3 is CASSFTERTGDTDTQYF. The CDR3 DNA reads TGTGCTAGCAGTTTTACAGAGAGGACAGGGGACACAGATACGCAGTATTTT.

This clonotype was recorded a few times. The J gene is TRBJ2-7, the V gene TRBV19, with 8 nucleotides matching TRBD1. Germline V lookup: CDR1 LNHDA, CDR2 SQIVND (reference sequence). V lost 10 bases, J lost 6 bases, and 8 bases stayed unmatched. The CDR3 has 12 amino acids. The CDR3 sequence: CATGQGTGEQYF. The CDR3 DNA reads TGTGCCACAGGACAGGGTACGGGCGAGCAGTACTTC.

To note about this clonotype: At one of its ends the junction is not consistent with the germline gene, which may arise from a read error. This chain connects TRBV9 to TRBJ2-1, with TRBD2 identical over 11 bases. This CDR3 comprises 15 residues. CDR1 is SGDLS, CDR2 YYNGEE, per germline. The CDR3 loop reads CAGSVGTSGYNEQFF. The CDR3 DNA follows: TGTGCCGGCAGCGTAGGGACTAGCGGCTACAATGAGCAGTTCTTC. The complete variable domain, with remaining parts taken from reference TRBV9 and TRBJ2-1, reads DSGVTQTPKHLITATGQRVTLRCSPRSGDLSVYWYQQSLDQGLQFLIQYYNGEERAKGNILERFSAQQFPDLHSELNLSSLELGDSALYFCAGSVGTSGYNEQFFGPGTRLTVL.

The chain couples TRBV5-1 to TRBJ2-7, with TRBD1 as a possible D gene (6 bases). CDR3 size: 14 residues. V lost 2 bases and J lost 2, with 11 bases in between. In germline, CDR1 is SGHRS, CDR2 YFSETQ. CDR3 region: CASSFEGVPYEQYF. CDR3 in DNA: TGCGCCAGCAGCTTCGAGGGGGTGCCCTACGAGCAGTACTTC.

The chain joins TRBV24-1 to TRBJ2-5, with 13 bases fitting TRBD2. With V trimmed by 1 base and J by 5 bases, 6 bases remained unmatched. The germline gives CDR1 KGHDR, CDR2 SFDVKD. The CDR3 covers 17 residues. In DNA form, the CDR3 reads TGTGCCACCAGTGATTTAGGGACTAGCGGGGCCGCCGAGACCCAGTACTTC. Protein sequence: CATSDLGTSGAAETQYF.

This clonotype was found a few times. The chain links TRBV4-3 to TRBJ2-7; the D gene is possibly TRBD2 (6 bases). This CDR3 contains 14 residues. The V end was cut by 0 bases, the J end by 2 bases, with 8 bases between. CDR1 LGHNA and CDR2 YSLEER come from the germline V gene. The CDR3 is CASSQDPGAYEQYF. The CDR3 DNA reads as TGCGCCAGCAGCCAAGATCCGGGGGCCTACGAGCAGTACTTC.

This clonotype was counted between two and nine times. The rearrangement links TRBV14 to TRBJ2-5; 10 bases are a match to TRBD2. Germline trimming cut 1 base from V and 5 bases from J; bases unmatched to any gene: 4. The germline CDR1 and CDR2 sequences are SGHDN and FVKESK. The CDR3 is made up of 15 amino acids. The CDR3 protein is CASSQVTSGAETQYF. The CDR3 DNA is TGTGCCAGCAGCCAAGTAACTAGCGGGGCGGAGACCCAGTACTTC.

V gene TRBV20-1 combines with J gene TRBJ2-5, with 7 bases lining up with TRBD2. V was clipped by 0 bases and J by 10 bases; unmatched bases: 14. This CDR3 spans 15 amino acids. CDR1 and CDR2 (germline): DFQATT, SNEGSKA (reference sequence). CDR3 in DNA: TGCAGTGCTAGAGATCACTGGGAAACCGGGAGGATCCAGTACTTC. It specifies CSARDHWETGRIQYF.

The chain employs TRBV7-2 and TRBJ2-5; D is unresolved. The DNA end is more similar to TRBJ2-1, so the J call may be wrong. This CDR3 spans 14 amino acids. Germline V CDR1 and CDR2: SGHTA, FQGNSA. The CDR3, as DNA: TGTGCCAGCAGCTTAGAATGGACCCACCCAGAGCAGTTCTTC. Amino acids: CASSLEWTHPEQFF.

This clonotype appeared a few times. The chain is built from TRBV29-1 and TRBJ1-2; no reliable D call. Germline V gene sequence: CDR1 SQVTM, CDR2 ANQGSEA. The CDR3 is 14 amino acids. V dropped 5 bases and J dropped 2 bases, with 15 bases sitting between them. CDR3 in amino acids: CSVKVGYPNYGYTF. The CDR3 DNA is TGCAGCGTTAAAGTGGGGTACCCGAACTATGGCTACACCTTC.

This chain links TRBV6-6 with TRBJ2-7, with D unresolved. Trimming took off 10 bases at V and 3 bases at J, with 10 bases between the two ends. This CDR3 has 11 residues. In germline, CDR1 is MNHNY, CDR2 SVGAGI (reference sequence). The CDR3 spells CATRVDYEQYF. The DNA for the CDR3 is TGTGCCACACGGGTTGACTACGAGCAGTACTTC.

This clonotype was seen a handful of times. Relative to the germline gene, one junction end is altered; a read error may explain this. The chain is built from TRBV7-9 and TRBJ2-5; unclear D gene. The CDR3 extends over 13 amino acids. Germline V lookup: CDR1 SEHNR, CDR2 FQNEAQ (reference sequence). CDR3 coding DNA: TGTGCCAGCAGCACACACCATCAAGGGACCCAGTACTTC. Protein product: CASSTHHQGTQYF.